This entry lists 25 T cell receptor beta chains sequenced from one sample in a study of T cells after yellow fever vaccination. TCRdb re-called the 5' RACE reads with MiXCR, one entry per CDR3 protein. Here the sample spans about 220,000 distinct CDR3 sequences, approximately 3.3% being singletons. The sequenced sample was CD4+ T cells sorted from PBMCs, obtained 10 days after the yellow fever booster vaccination. Source of these receptors: a man younger than 30 who received the YFV17D yellow fever vaccine.

This clonotype has ten or more counts. The gene calls are TRBV7-2 and TRBJ1-5; no definite D call. The V gene lost 5 bases and the J gene lost 5 bases, with 13 bases spanning the gap. This CDR3 is built from 14 residues. Germline lookup yields CDR1 SGHTA and CDR2 FQGNSA. CDR3 region: CASSLGSLHQPQHF. As DNA, the CDR3 is TGTGCCAGCAGCCTAGGGAGTTTACATCAGCCCCAGCATTTT.

The chain is built from TRBV5-4 and TRBJ1-1; maybe TRBD1 (6 bases). With 1 base removed from V and 4 bases from J, the gap between germline ends came to 14 bases. This CDR3 contains 15 residues. Germline V gene sequence: CDR1 SGHNT, CDR2 YYREEE (reference sequence). CDR3 region: CASSLPIQGRTEAFF. The CDR3 nucleotides are TGTGCCAGCAGCTTGCCGATACAGGGCCGCACTGAAGCTTTCTTT.

This clonotype was detected ten times or more. The CDR3 sequence is CASSPRSITGTESNQPQHF. The CDR3 DNA reads as TGTGCCAGCTCACCGAGAAGTATCACCGGGACGGAGAGCAATCAGCCCCAGCATTTT. The chain recombines TRBV18 with TRBJ1-5; TRBD1 is a possible D gene (5 bases). V lost 3 bases to trimming and J lost 1 base, with 22 bases between them. From germline, CDR1 is KGHSH and CDR2 LQKENI. This CDR3 has 19 residues.

As regards this clonotype: A single base separates this from a much larger clone, so it may be a read error. This rearrangement joins TRBV6-2 or TRBV6-3 to TRBJ1-1; TRBD1 agrees at 8 bases. Germline V gene sequence: CDR1 MNHEY, CDR2 SVGEGT. This CDR3 is 17 amino acids long. The V gene end was trimmed by 5 bases and the J gene end by 5 bases; junction bases not matched to a gene: 16. DNA for the CDR3: TGTGCCAGCAGTACACTACCGACAGGACAGGGATGGACTGAAGCTTTCTTT. Its translation: CASSTLPTGQGWTEAFF.

Comment on this clonotype: This may arise from a read error, as a much more abundant clone is one base away. This chain connects TRBV12-3 or TRBV12-4 to TRBJ2-7, with TRBD1 identical over 9 bases. This CDR3 has 14 amino acids. The CDR3 bases are TGTGCCAGCCGAATACAGGGGGCAGGGGACGAGCTGTACTTC. It yields the protein CASRIQGAGDELYF.

This clonotype was seen ten or more times. J is TRBJ1-2 and V is TRBV20-1; D ambiguous. V lost 3 bases and J lost 6, with 14 bases in between. The CDR3 is made up of 13 amino acids. Germline-derived CDR1 and CDR2 are DFQATT and SNEGSKA (reference sequence). The CDR3 nucleotides read TGCAGTGCTAGTAGGGAAGGTTGGGATGGCTACACCTTC. This sequence encodes CSASREGWDGYTF.

This chain joins TRBV6-5 and TRBJ2-2; D gene uncertain. Germline V gene sequence: CDR1 MNHEY, CDR2 SVGAGI. The CDR3 spans 13 residues. V was trimmed by 10 bases and J by 1 base, leaving 10 bases between them. The chain's CDR3 is CATYTRNTGELFF. The CDR3 nucleotides are TGTGCCACCTACACACGGAACACCGGGGAGCTGTTTTTT.

The genes are TRBV29-1 and TRBJ2-5, with D possibly being TRBD1 or TRBD2 (5 bases each). CDR1 SQVTM and CDR2 ANQGSEA come from the germline V gene. The CDR3 loop spans 13 amino acids. V was cut by 7 bases and J by 2 bases, with 14 bases left in between. The DNA of the CDR3 is TGCAGCGGAGGTGGGACGGTACAAGAGACCCAGTACTTC. It is translated as CSGGGTVQETQYF.

At least ten counts were recorded for this clonotype. The chain uses TRBV12-3 or TRBV12-4 and TRBJ2-3; a weak D match, TRBD1 (5 bases). CDR3 length equals 15 residues. Trimming cost V 6 bases and J 0 bases, with 13 bases left between them. In DNA form, the CDR3 reads TGTGCCAGCAGGCTAGGGGCAGCTAGCACAGATACGCAGTATTTT. Its protein product is CASRLGAASTDTQYF.

The CDR3 reads CASSSGTSGSGEQFF. The DNA for the CDR3 is TGTGCCAGCAGCTCGGGGACTAGTGGGTCGGGTGAGCAGTTCTTC. The chain uses TRBV7-3 and TRBJ2-1; the match to TRBD2 covers 8 bases. Germline V lookup: CDR1 SGHTA, CDR2 FQGTGA. V shed 4 bases and J 9 bases; nucleotides not matched to a gene: 11. CDR3 length: 15 residues.

In its sample, this clonotype was seen a few times. The chain has TRBV24-1 and TRBJ2-1; 16 bases align to TRBD2. Germline V gene data show CDR1 as KGHDR and CDR2 as SFDVKD. The length of the CDR3 is 18 residues. Trimming at V came to 4 bases and at J to 3 bases, leaving 5 bases not matched to a gene. For the CDR3, the DNA is TGTGCCACCAGTGACGGGACTAGCGGGGGGGTATACTACAATGAGCAGTTCTTC. The encoded protein is CATSDGTSGGVYYNEQFF.

This chain links TRBV27 with TRBJ2-7; D possibly uses TRBD1 or TRBD2 (5 bases each). CDR1 is MNHEY, CDR2 SMNVEV, per germline (reference sequence). The CDR3 covers 15 residues. V was shortened by 5 bases and J by 2 bases, with 16 bases between the two germline ends. The CDR3 here is CASSVTTGPTYEQYF. CDR3 bases: TGTGCCAGCAGTGTCACAACGGGACCCACCTACGAGCAGTACTTC.

This clonotype occurred many times. CDR3 region: CAIRPGQGRKNTGELFF. For the CDR3, the DNA is TGTGCCATCAGGCCGGGACAGGGTCGTAAGAACACCGGGGAGCTGTTTTTT. The rearrangement uses TRBV10-3 and TRBJ2-2; 9 bases agree with TRBD1. From germline, CDR1 is ENHRY and CDR2 SYGVKD. The CDR3 contains 17 residues. V dropped 6 bases and J dropped 1; count of bases not matched to a gene: 9.

In its sample, this clonotype was seen many times. The CDR3 sequence: CASSTQTAGGEKLFF. CDR3 coding DNA: TGTGCCAGCAGCACCCAGACCGCTGGGGGGGAAAAACTGTTTTTT. The chain has TRBV5-6 and TRBJ1-4, with TRBD1 as a possible D gene (5 bases). The CDR3 runs to 15 residues. With 4 bases removed from V and 8 bases from J, the gap between germline ends came to 18 bases. CDR1 is SGHDT and CDR2 is YYEEEE in the germline V gene. Complete variable domain (other parts from reference TRBV5-6 and TRBJ1-4): DAGVTQSPTHLIKTRGQQVTLRCSPKSGHDTVSWYQQALGQGPQFIFQYYEEEERQRGNFPDRFSGHQFPNYSSELNVNALLLGDSALYLCASSTQTAGGEKLFFGSGTQLSVL.

This clonotype was counted ten times or more. The chain employs TRBV7-2 and TRBJ2-5, with TRBD2 identical over 8 bases. Germline CDR1 and CDR2: SGHTA and FQGNSA. This CDR3 is built from 14 residues. Unmatched junction bases numbered 8, after V lost 5 bases and J lost 6 bases. The CDR3 DNA reads TGTGCCAGCAGCCTTCGTAGCGGGGAACAGACCCAGTACTTC. Protein: CASSLRSGEQTQYF.

This clonotype was picked up many times. Here the CDR3 reads CASRTAAKNIQYF. The CDR3 region has the DNA TGTGCCAGCCGGACAGCAGCCAAAAACATTCAGTACTTC. The chain is built from TRBV12-3 or TRBV12-4 and TRBJ2-4; a possible D gene is TRBD1 (6 bases). The length of the CDR3 is 13 residues. Trimming stripped 8 bases from V and 0 bases from J, with 8 bases between.

This clonotype was observed at least ten times. V gene TRBV29-1 combines with J gene TRBJ2-3; the D is unclear. The CDR3 has 10 residues. V shed 7 bases and J shed 1 base, with 3 bases lying between them. Germline CDR1 and CDR2: SQVTM and ANQGSEA. The CDR3 DNA is TGCAGCGCCCGCACAGATACGCAGTATTTT. It specifies CSARTDTQYF.

This clonotype has ten or more counts. The chain uses TRBV5-1 and TRBJ2-2, with D maybe TRBD2 (5 bases). This CDR3 spans 17 amino acids. V gave up 0 bases and J gave up 1 base, with 13 bases separating them. Per germline, CDR1 SGHRS and CDR2 YFSETQ. CDR3 sequence: CASSLGSSGKNTGELFF. The CDR3, as DNA: TGCGCCAGCAGCTTGGGGTCCAGCGGCAAGAACACCGGGGAGCTGTTTTTT. The whole variable domain, filled in from reference TRBV5-1 and TRBJ2-2, reads KAGVTQTPRYLIKTRGQQVTLSCSPISGHRSVSWYQQTPGQGLQFLFEYFSETQRNKGNFPGRFSGRQFSNSRSEMNVSTLELGDSALYLCASSLGSSGKNTGELFFGEGSRLTVL.

This rearrangement joins TRBV7-2 to TRBJ1-2; D not certain. This CDR3 spans 13 amino acids. The germline CDR1 and CDR2 sequences are SGHTA and FQGNSA. V lost 2 bases, J lost 4 bases, and 8 bases lay in between. The CDR3 loop reads CASSLSKGYGYTF. CDR3 bases: TGTGCCAGCAGCTTAAGCAAAGGCTATGGCTACACCTTC.

This clonotype has only a few counts. V is TRBV29-1 and J is TRBJ1-4, with 9 bases fitting TRBD1. This CDR3 contains 13 residues. The trim removed 7 bases at V and 8 bases at J, leaving 8 bases unmatched. In germline, CDR1 is SQVTM, CDR2 ANQGSEA. This chain's CDR3 is CSAETGGREKLFF. The CDR3 DNA sequence: TGCAGCGCGGAGACAGGGGGTCGCGAAAAACTGTTTTTT.

This clonotype occurred many times. The genes are TRBV18 and TRBJ1-2, with a weak D call TRBD1 (5 bases). The CDR3 is 15 residues long. V lost 6 bases and J lost 4, with 18 bases in between. Per the germline V gene, CDR1 is KGHSH and CDR2 is LQKENI. The CDR3 reads CASSRSRDGSYGYTF. The CDR3 DNA reads as TGTGCCAGCTCCCGGTCCCGGGACGGATCCTATGGCTACACCTTC.

The chain employs TRBV7-2 and TRBJ2-7; no clear D gene. Between the trimmed V and J ends, which lost 1 base and 3 bases, there was a span of 10 bases. Germline V gene lookup returns CDR1 SGHTA and CDR2 FQGNSA. The CDR3 totals 14 residues. The CDR3 region has the DNA TGTGCCAGCAGCTTAGATGGCAGCTACTACGAGCAGTACTTC. Encoded protein: CASSLDGSYYEQYF. The whole variable domain, remainder taken from reference TRBV7-2 and TRBJ2-7, is GAGVSQSPSNKVTEKGKDVELRCDPISGHTALYWYRQSLGQGLEFLIYFQGNSAPDKSGLPSDRFSAERTGGSVSTLTIQRTQQEDSAVYLCASSLDGSYYEQYFGPGTRLTVT.

This clonotype was seen a few times. The chain carries TRBV7-2 and TRBJ2-3; D unresolved. This CDR3 has 14 amino acids. Germline loops: CDR1 SGHTA, CDR2 FQGNSA. The V end lost 2 bases, the J end lost 3 bases, and 9 bases lay between the germline ends. The CDR3 protein is CASSLTYSTDTQYF. As DNA, the CDR3 is TGTGCCAGCAGCTTAACCTATTCGACAGATACGCAGTATTTT. The variable domain in full, completed from reference TRBV7-2 and TRBJ2-3, reads GAGVSQSPSNKVTEKGKDVELRCDPISGHTALYWYRQSLGQGLEFLIYFQGNSAPDKSGLPSDRFSAERTGGSVSTLTIQRTQQEDSAVYLCASSLTYSTDTQYFGPGTRLTVL.

The V and J genes are TRBV6-5 and TRBJ2-6; the D is unclear. The CDR3 is 14 residues long. Trimming pared 1 base from V and 2 bases from J, leaving 3 bases between. Germline V gene data show CDR1 as MNHEY and CDR2 as SVGAGI. The CDR3 DNA reads as TGTGCCAGCAGTTACTATCCTGGGGCCAACGTCCTGACTTTC. This encodes CASSYYPGANVLTF.

This sequence joins TRBV11-1 and TRBJ2-7; possibly TRBD1 for D (5 bases). Between the trimmed V and J ends, which lost 5 bases and 0 bases, there was a span of 14 bases. The germline V gene encodes CDR1 SGHAT and CDR2 FQDESV (reference sequence). CDR3 length: 15 amino acids. This CDR3 is CASSPRSGYSYEQYV. DNA for the CDR3: TGTGCCAGCAGCCCGAGGTCAGGGTACTCCTACGAGCAGTACGTC.